These 30 T cell receptor beta chains were sequenced from one sample in a study of shared clonotypes between healthy human individuals. CD45RO-negative, CCR7-selected cells formed the naive CD8 fraction, which excluded terminally differentiated effector memory CD45RA+ cells. Sequencing used immunoSEQ multiplex PCR; TCRdb keeps in-frame clones, though not all of them. The sample consists of approximately 2,200,000 clones, more than 85% of them appearing once. Sequenced input: naive CD8+ T cells from PBMCs. These TCRs come from a young man in good health. Some clones in this sample may be carry-over from other donors' samples.

J is TRBJ2-1 and V is TRBV7-9; D may be TRBD2 (5 bases). CDR1 SEHNR and CDR2 FQNEAQ come from the germline V gene (reference sequence). There are 15 residues in the CDR3. V was pared by 5 bases and J by 0 bases, with 11 bases between. As DNA, the CDR3 is TGTGCCAGCAGCCAAAGTCGGGGCTCCTACAATGAGCAGTTCTTC. Translation gives CASSQSRGSYNEQFF.

The chain employs TRBV7-3 and TRBJ2-2; 9 bases are shared with TRBD1. The CDR3 totals 16 residues. The germline gives CDR1 SGHTA, CDR2 FQGTGA. V shed 2 bases, J shed 3 bases, and the junction held 4 bases outside the gene matches. The CDR3 nucleotides read TGTGCCAGCAGCTTAGGGACAGGGTGGGACACCGGGGAGCTGTTTTTT. Amino acid sequence: CASSLGTGWDTGELFF.

This clone came up once. The chain employs TRBV7-9 and TRBJ1-2; perhaps TRBD1 as D (5 bases). The germline V and J ends were trimmed by 3 bases and 4 bases, with 12 bases remaining between them. This CDR3 spans 14 amino acids. The germline CDR1 and CDR2 sequences are SEHNR and FQNEAQ (reference sequence). CDR3 bases: TGTGCCAGCAGCTTTGTGGGGCAAAGCTATGGCTACACCTTC. It yields the protein CASSFVGQSYGYTF.

The CDR3 region has the DNA TGTGCCAGCAGCTTGGCGGGACTACCTCCTGTTTTGGATGAGCAGTTCTTC. Translation gives CASSLAGLPPVLDEQFF. The genes are TRBV5-4 and TRBJ2-1, with 7 positions matching TRBD2. This CDR3 has 17 residues. Germline V lookup: CDR1 SGHNT, CDR2 YYREEE (reference sequence). V lost 0 bases and J lost 8; bases outside the gene matches: 14. Based on the CDR3 plus reference TRBV5-4 and TRBJ2-1, the full variable domain is ETGVTQSPTHLIKTRGQQVTLRCSSQSGHNTVSWYQQALGQGPQFIFQYYREEENGRGNFPPRFSGLQFPNYSSELNVNALELDDSALYLCASSLAGLPPVLDEQFFGPGTRLTVL.

The chain has TRBV27 and TRBJ2-1, with TRBD1 identical over 7 bases. J was trimmed by 9 bases and V by 5 bases; bases with no gene match: 10. Germline V lookup: CDR1 MNHEY, CDR2 SMNVEV (reference sequence). The CDR3 sequence is 14 residues long. The CDR3 bases are TGTGCCAGCAGTACCGGGACAGTCTTTGGTGAGCAGTTCTTC. This codes for CASSTGTVFGEQFF.

This clone occurred once. V and J are TRBV11-2 and TRBJ2-7; 14 nucleotides agree with TRBD2. Trimming at V came to 3 bases and at J to 2 bases, leaving 3 bases not matched to a gene. CDR3 length: 16 residues. CDR1 and CDR2 from the germline V gene are SGHAT and FQNNGV. CDR3 loop: CASSLGLAGAPYEQYF. DNA of the CDR3: TGTGCCAGCAGCTTGGGACTAGCGGGAGCCCCCTACGAGCAGTACTTC.

The chain has TRBV15 and TRBJ2-1; D not certain. CDR3 length equals 11 residues. Trimming stripped 8 bases from V and 4 bases from J, with 6 bases between. CDR1 is LNHNV and CDR2 is YYDKDF in the germline V gene (reference sequence). The CDR3 loop is CATGQYNEQFF. The CDR3 bases are TGTGCCACCGGGCAGTACAATGAGCAGTTCTTC. The whole variable domain, filled in from reference TRBV15 and TRBJ2-1, reads DAMVIQNPRYQVTQFGKPVTLSCSQTLNHNVMYWYQQKSSQAPKLLFHYYDKDFNNEADTPDNFQSRRPNTSFCFLDIRSPGLGDTAMYLCATGQYNEQFFGPGTRLTVL.

The J gene is TRBJ1-1, the V gene TRBV14; D is ambiguous. CDR1 and CDR2 (germline): SGHDN, FVKESK. The CDR3 totals 11 residues. V lost 1 base to trimming and J lost 11 bases, with 8 bases between them. CDR3 DNA: TGTGCCAGCAGCCAAGGGTTCTCGGCTTTCTTT. Its translation: CASSQGFSAFF.

This clone has only one observation. The V and J genes are TRBV30 and TRBJ2-1, with 7 bases aligning to TRBD1. V dropped 6 bases and J dropped 8; count of bases not matched to a gene: 19. Germline lookup yields CDR1 GTSNPN and CDR2 SVGIG (reference sequence). CDR3 length: 16 residues. This CDR3 reads CACPLQGSWRFDEQFF. DNA for the CDR3: TGTGCCTGCCCCCTACAGGGGAGTTGGAGATTTGATGAGCAGTTCTTC.

CDR3 sequence: CASNKAGGSGEQYF. For the CDR3, the DNA is TGTGCCAGCAACAAAGCGGGAGGGTCTGGGGAGCAGTACTTC. This chain links TRBV28 with TRBJ2-7; 10 bases are shared with TRBD2. This CDR3 region has 14 residues. CDR1 is MDHEN and CDR2 is SYDVKM in the germline V gene. Trimming at V came to 7 bases and at J to 7 bases, leaving 10 bases not matched to a gene. The complete variable domain, with remaining parts taken from reference TRBV28 and TRBJ2-7, reads DVKVTQSSRYLVKRTGEKVFLECVQDMDHENMFWYRQDPGLGLRLIYFSYDVKMKEKGDIPEGYSVSREKKERFSLILESASTNQTSMYLCASNKAGGSGEQYFGPGTRLTVT.

The chain joins TRBV4-1 to TRBJ1-5; D gene uncertain. Germline CDR1 MGHRA, CDR2 YSYEKL. V gave up 0 bases and J gave up 5 bases, with 14 bases separating them. This CDR3 is 16 amino acids long. CDR3 bases: TGCGCCAGCAGCCAAGATTTGGCAGCTCCTCATCAGCCCCAGCATTTT. The encoded protein is CASSQDLAAPHQPQHF.

Worth noting for this clone: Other DNA sequences of this sample code for an identical CDR3. The chain is built from TRBV7-3 and TRBJ2-7; D is unresolved. The CDR3 runs 13 residues. Germline loops: CDR1 SGHTA, CDR2 FQGTGA. With 5 bases removed from V and 2 bases from J, the gap between germline ends came to 10 bases. This CDR3 is CASSPGGTYEQYF. Written as DNA, the CDR3 is TGTGCCAGCAGCCCCGGCGGCACCTACGAGCAGTACTTC.

V is TRBV7-8 and J is TRBJ1-1, with 9 bases lining up with TRBD1. CDR1 is SGHVS, CDR2 FQNEAQ, per germline. This CDR3 has 17 residues. V shed 0 bases and J 3 bases; nucleotides not matched to a gene: 8. As DNA, the CDR3 is TGTGCCAGCAGCTTAGCGCGAGGGGACAGGGAGGACACTGAAGCTTTCTTT. Encoded protein: CASSLARGDREDTEAFF.

The chain uses TRBV5-8 and TRBJ1-5, with 9 bases aligning to TRBD1. Germline CDR1 reads SGHTS; CDR2 reads YDEGEE. This CDR3 spans 14 amino acids. The ends lost 4 bases at V and 5 bases at J; junction bases unmatched: 4. The CDR3 here is CASSLGQGDQPQHF. The DNA for the CDR3 is TGTGCCAGCAGCCTGGGACAGGGTGATCAGCCCCAGCATTTT.

The rearrangement joins TRBV25-1 to TRBJ2-1, with 8 positions matching TRBD2. The CDR3 runs to 16 residues. Germline CDR1 reads MGHDK; CDR2 reads SYGVNS. V lost 4 bases, J lost 5 bases, and 10 bases stayed unmatched. In DNA form, the CDR3 reads TGTGCCAGCAGTGGGCCTTCAGCGGGAGCCAACAATGAGCAGTTCTTC. It is translated as CASSGPSAGANNEQFF.

This chain joins TRBV27 and TRBJ2-3; TRBD1 matches at 7 bases. This CDR3 contains 16 residues. Trimming removed 6 bases from V and 0 bases from J; junction bases left unmatched: 9. Per the germline V gene, CDR1 is MNHEY and CDR2 is SMNVEV (reference sequence). CDR3 nucleotides: TGTGCCAGCAGCCTAGGCCCGGGACAGAGCACAGATACGCAGTATTTT. It specifies CASSLGPGQSTDTQYF.

J is TRBJ2-3 and V is TRBV7-6; 15 bases are shared with TRBD2. V shed 5 bases and J 8 bases; nucleotides not matched to a gene: 11. The CDR3 has 17 residues. CDR1 and CDR2 from the germline V gene are SGHVS and FNYEAQ. The CDR3 nucleotides are TGTGCCAGCAGCCCCGGGACTAGCGGGAGGAGGGTGGCTACGCAGTATTTT. Its translation is CASSPGTSGRRVATQYF.

The chain joins TRBV7-2 to TRBJ2-7; D gene uncertain. From germline, CDR1 is SGHTA and CDR2 FQGNSA. Trimming took off 5 bases at V and 7 bases at J, with 12 bases between the two ends. The CDR3 length is 12 residues. CDR3 amino acids: CASSPTPREQYF. CDR3 DNA: TGTGCCAGCAGCCCCACCCCTAGAGAGCAGTACTTC.

The gene calls are TRBV28 and TRBJ1-2; D possibly corresponds to TRBD1 (5 bases). V dropped 10 bases and J dropped 3 bases, with 15 bases sitting between them. CDR3 size: 13 residues. Germline V CDR1 and CDR2: MDHEN, SYDVKM. The CDR3 DNA reads TGTGCCATTAAAGAGGGGAGAGACTATGGCTACACCTTC. It encodes CAIKEGRDYGYTF.

The chain joins TRBV28 to TRBJ2-2; no reliable D call. There are 15 residues in the CDR3. Germline loops: CDR1 MDHEN, CDR2 SYDVKM. The V gene lost 3 bases and the J gene lost 0 bases, with 8 bases spanning the gap. The CDR3 is CASSLFPANTGELFF. CDR3 nucleotides: TGTGCCAGCAGTTTGTTTCCGGCGAACACCGGGGAGCTGTTTTTT. The full variable domain, completed using reference TRBV28 and TRBJ2-2, is DVKVTQSSRYLVKRTGEKVFLECVQDMDHENMFWYRQDPGLGLRLIYFSYDVKMKEKGDIPEGYSVSREKKERFSLILESASTNQTSMYLCASSLFPANTGELFFGEGSRLTVL.

The V gene is TRBV7-9, the J gene TRBJ2-5; 9 bases align to TRBD2. Per the germline V gene, CDR1 is SEHNR and CDR2 is FQNEAQ (reference sequence). Trimming took 8 bases from V and 1 from J; bases not matched to a gene: 11. CDR3 length: 16 residues. DNA of the CDR3: TGTGCCAGCGGTTATCAGACTAGCGGTTCCCAAGAGACCCAGTACTTC. Its protein product is CASGYQTSGSQETQYF. The full variable domain, with the rest looked up from reference TRBV7-9 and TRBJ2-5, is DTGVSQNPRHKITKRGQNVTFRCDPISEHNRLYWYRQTLGQGPEFLTYFQNEAQLEKSRLLSDRFSAERPKGSFSTLEIQRTEQGDSAMYLCASGYQTSGSQETQYFGPGTRLLVL.

For this clone: Distinct nucleotide sequences in the sample also encode this CDR3. The chain couples TRBV6-5 to TRBJ2-7; a possible D gene is TRBD1 (6 bases). The CDR3 runs to 15 residues. Trimming stripped 0 bases from V and 2 bases from J, with 11 bases between. Germline V lookup: CDR1 MNHEY, CDR2 SVGAGI. As DNA, the CDR3 is TGTGCCAGCAGTTACTCGCCAGGGACAACCTACGAGCAGTACTTC. It yields the protein CASSYSPGTTYEQYF.

This chain joins TRBV7-9 and TRBJ2-5; 7 positions match TRBD2. There are 16 residues in the CDR3. With 5 bases clipped from V and 2 bases from J, the junction kept 11 bases outside the gene matches. Germline V gene data show CDR1 as SEHNR and CDR2 as FQNEAQ (reference sequence). In DNA form, the CDR3 reads TGTGCCAGCAGCCCCCATTCGCGGGAGACTCAAGAGACCCAGTACTTC. It yields the protein CASSPHSRETQETQYF.

The J gene is TRBJ2-7, the V gene TRBV15; TRBD1 is a possible D gene (6 bases). The V end lost 5 bases, the J end lost 5 bases, and 10 bases lay between the germline ends. This CDR3 comprises 12 residues. Germline CDR1 reads LNHNV; CDR2 reads YYDKDF (reference sequence). The CDR3 coding sequence is TGTGCCACCAGCGGGGGCTACGACGAGCAGTACTTC. Amino acid sequence: CATSGGYDEQYF.

The chain has TRBV27 and TRBJ2-5; no clear D gene. Trimming removed 5 bases at V and 2 bases at J, with 6 bases between. The CDR3 spans 12 residues. Germline V lookup: CDR1 MNHEY, CDR2 SMNVEV (reference sequence). The CDR3 DNA is TGTGCCAGCAGTGGGCGTCAAGAGACCCAGTACTTC. Amino acid sequence: CASSGRQETQYF.

This chain connects TRBV28 to TRBJ1-4; D gene ambiguous. The CDR3 sequence is 14 residues long. Germline V gene data show CDR1 as MDHEN and CDR2 as SYDVKM. The V end was cut by 5 bases, the J end by 7 bases, with 14 bases between. The CDR3 region has the DNA TGTGCCAGCAGTGCCCTAGGGCGGGGTGAAAAACTGTTTTTT. Protein sequence: CASSALGRGEKLFF.

The chain employs TRBV4-1 and TRBJ2-7; a possible D gene is TRBD1 (6 bases). This CDR3 spans 15 amino acids. V lost 0 bases, J lost 3 bases, and 12 bases lay in between. Germline CDR1 reads MGHRA; CDR2 reads YSYEKL. The CDR3: CASSQDRGGSYEQYF. As DNA, the CDR3 is TGCGCCAGCAGCCAAGATCGAGGGGGTAGCTACGAGCAGTACTTC.

CDR3 amino acids: CASSAWTGAGANVLTF. CDR3 coding DNA: TGCGCCAGCAGCGCCTGGACAGGGGCAGGGGCCAACGTCCTGACTTTC. This chain links TRBV5-1 with TRBJ2-6; 9 nucleotides align to TRBD1. This CDR3 has 16 residues. Unmatched junction bases numbered 6, after V lost 4 bases and J lost 4 bases. CDR1 and CDR2 (germline): SGHRS, YFSETQ. The full variable domain, its missing parts supplied by reference TRBV5-1 and TRBJ2-6, is KAGVTQTPRYLIKTRGQQVTLSCSPISGHRSVSWYQQTPGQGLQFLFEYFSETQRNKGNFPGRFSGRQFSNSRSEMNVSTLELGDSALYLCASSAWTGAGANVLTFGAGSRLTVL.

The chain has TRBV19 and TRBJ1-5; possible D gene TRBD1, 6 bases. This CDR3 is built from 13 residues. Germline V gene sequence: CDR1 LNHDA, CDR2 SQIVND (reference sequence). V was cut by 6 bases and J by 6 bases, with 12 bases left in between. Here the CDR3 reads CASRYQGSQPQHF. The CDR3 DNA is TGTGCCAGTAGATACCAGGGGTCTCAGCCCCAGCATTTT.

The chain employs TRBV28 and TRBJ1-1; D not certain. Germline loops: CDR1 MDHEN, CDR2 SYDVKM. Deletions cut 1 base from V and 3 bases from J, with 12 bases between. This CDR3 is built from 15 residues. The CDR3 DNA reads as TGTGCCAGCAGTTTATATCGGGTTCGGGACACTGAAGCTTTCTTT. Translation gives CASSLYRVRDTEAFF.